Described below is a single TCR beta chain sequence and its context. This CDR3 comprises 11 residues. Germline V gene lookup returns CDR1 SEHNR and CDR2 FQNEAQ (reference sequence). Trimming cost V 3 bases and J 3 bases, with 3 bases left between them. This specimen comes from a study of glioma-infiltrating T cells after dendritic cell vaccination. Produced via immunoSEQ multiplex PCR; TCRdb's table is partial and in-frame only. The repertoire holds 90,000 or so clones, with over 65% as singletons. This clonotype was obtained from a human donor with glioblastoma. The sequencing here drew on blood, taken before dendritic cell vaccination. The J gene is TRBJ2-7, the V gene TRBV7-9; no reliable D call. CDR3: CASSFLYEQYF. In DNA form, the CDR3 reads TGTGCCAGCAGCTTCCTCTACGAGCAGTACTTC.